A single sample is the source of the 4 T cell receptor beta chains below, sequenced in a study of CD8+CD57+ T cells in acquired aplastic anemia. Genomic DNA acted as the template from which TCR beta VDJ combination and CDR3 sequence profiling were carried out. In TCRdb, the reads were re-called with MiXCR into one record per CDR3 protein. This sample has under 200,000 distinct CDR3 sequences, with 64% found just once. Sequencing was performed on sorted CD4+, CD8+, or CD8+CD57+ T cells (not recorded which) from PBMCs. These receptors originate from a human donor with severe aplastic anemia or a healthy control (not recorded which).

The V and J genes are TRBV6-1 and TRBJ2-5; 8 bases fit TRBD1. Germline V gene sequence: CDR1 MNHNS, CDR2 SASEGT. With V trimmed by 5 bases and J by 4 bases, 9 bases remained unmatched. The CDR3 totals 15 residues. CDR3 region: CASSYLRGQGETQYF. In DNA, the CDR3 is TGTGCCAGCAGTTACCTCAGGGGGCAGGGAGAGACCCAGTACTTC.

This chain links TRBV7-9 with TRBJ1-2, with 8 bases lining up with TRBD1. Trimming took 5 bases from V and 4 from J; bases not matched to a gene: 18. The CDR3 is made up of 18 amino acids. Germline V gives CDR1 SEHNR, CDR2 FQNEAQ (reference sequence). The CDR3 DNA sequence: TGTGCCAGCAGCCAAGAGGATTATACGGAGGGGACAGGCTATGGCTACACCTTC. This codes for CASSQEDYTEGTGYGYTF.

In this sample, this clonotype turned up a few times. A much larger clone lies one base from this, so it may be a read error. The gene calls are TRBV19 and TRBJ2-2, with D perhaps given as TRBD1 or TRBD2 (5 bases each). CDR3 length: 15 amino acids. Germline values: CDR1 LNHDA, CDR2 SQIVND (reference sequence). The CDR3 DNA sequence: TGTGCCAGTAGTATCTCTTGGGGGAACACCGGGGAGCTGGTTTTT. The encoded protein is CASSISWGNTGELVF.

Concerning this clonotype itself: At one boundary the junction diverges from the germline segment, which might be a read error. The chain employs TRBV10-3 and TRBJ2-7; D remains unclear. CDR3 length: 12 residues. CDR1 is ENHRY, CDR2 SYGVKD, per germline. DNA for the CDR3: TGTGCCATCAGTGAGCCGTCCTACGAGCGGTACTTC. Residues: CAISEPSYERYF.